This T cell receptor (beta chain) is from a study of cytomegalovirus exposure and HLA in healthy donors. General study results and limits: In a later analysis, V- and J-gene trimming of beta chains associated with a DCLRE1C missense variant, replicated independently. In a later analysis, DRB1 alleles had the most associated TCRs; HLA-C alleles the fewest. In most subjects, TCR beta sequences reportedly gave accurate predictions of HLA-A and HLA-B alleles.

As for this clone: As yet, its antigen is unknown.

PCR primers comprised 60 Vbeta and 13 Jbeta primers. Repertoires were generated with immunoSEQ multiplex PCR, while TCRdb's copy carries only in-frame clones and drops some. The sample shows 200,000 to 250,000 clones, approximately 81% of them seen only once. V was clipped by 4 bases and J by 3 bases; unmatched bases: 6. Per the germline V gene, CDR1 is MNHEY and CDR2 is SMNVEV (reference sequence). CDR3 size: 15 residues. Healthy people donating bone marrow made up the donors. The receptor was derived from a woman between 55 and 75 years old in good health and CMV-seropositive. The chain links TRBV27 to TRBJ1-2; TRBD1 agrees at 9 bases. Sequences were obtained from PBMCs. The CDR3 loop reads CASSYSQGAYYGYTF. CDR3 bases: TGTGCCAGCAGTTACTCACAGGGGGCGTACTATGGCTACACCTTC.